This T cell receptor (beta chain) was captured by sequencing in a study of T cell changes during pregnancy in multiple sclerosis. Libraries were prepared by immunoSEQ multiplex PCR; TCRdb keeps only in-frame clonotypes and omits some of them. Altogether about 28,000 clones are present, more than 85% being singletons, with the ten largest covering roughly 0.42%. The CDR3 runs 14 residues. The V gene's germline CDR1 is SNHLY and CDR2 FYNNEI. V lost 7 bases and J lost 8; bases outside the gene matches: 8. The chain has TRBV2 and TRBJ1-4; 9 nucleotides align to TRBD1. The source was CD4+ T cells from peripheral blood mononuclear cells, collected after pregnancy. The sequence came from a female donor with multiple sclerosis, enrolled in a pregnancy study. The CDR3 sequence is CASTTGTGIEKLFF. The DNA for the CDR3 is TGTGCCAGCACCACCGGGACAGGGATAGAAAAACTGTTTTTT.